This entry features one T cell receptor (beta chain) sequence. The sample belongs to a study of CD8 T cells in Susac syndrome. Whole-study context: Patients with Susac syndrome were therapy-naive, taking corticosteroids, with some also receiving intravenous immunoglobulin, or taking intravenous immunoglobulin alone at the time their blood was drawn.

The patients with Susac syndrome satisfied recently defined diagnostic criteria for either definite or probable disease. RNA in amounts of roughly 0.5 to 1 ug was reverse transcribed with random hexamers. TCRdb passed the immunoSEQ multiplex PCR reads through MiXCR, listing each CDR3 protein once. This table has about 190,000 distinct CDR3 sequences, around 90% appearing once. The sequence was obtained from a human donor with Susac syndrome. Sequenced input: CD4+ T cells from PBMCs.

CDR3 amino acids: CASSFPGGLGEAFF. The CDR3 bases are TGTGCCAGCAGTTTTCCAGGGGGCCTCGGTGAAGCTTTCTTT. The chain joins TRBV28 to TRBJ1-1, with TRBD1 identical over 8 bases. J gave up 7 bases and V 3 bases, and 7 bases lay outside the gene matches. Germline CDR1 is MDHEN and CDR2 is SYDVKM. This CDR3 has 14 residues.